Below, one TCR beta chain is given with its context. Antigen specificity is unknown. From germline, CDR1 is ENHRY and CDR2 SYGVKD. V lost 2 bases, J lost 11 bases, and 21 bases lay in between. The CDR3 covers 15 residues. These data belong to a study of neoadjuvant anti-PD-1 for oral cavity cancer. Study in general: Patients without progression received a fourth nivolumab dose around day 43, then surgical resection on days 50-56.

Blood libraries mostly used about 0.5 ug genomic DNA, six replicates each. TCRdb's table, derived via immunoSEQ multiplex PCR, lists solely in-frame clones and lacks some. The sample has 75,000 to 100,000 clones, 84% seen once. Overall study findings and caveats: Only a few patients per response group were TCR-analyzed; validation needed. Higher pretreatment blood Treg/Th17 ratios correlated with higher pretreatment blood and lower post-treatment tumor TCRbeta clonality.

This TCR was recovered from a person aged 35-79 years with oral cavity squamous cell carcinoma. The starting material was PBMCs, obtained before nivolumab (anti-PD-1) treatment. The rearrangement joins TRBV10-3 to TRBJ1-2, with D unresolved. The DNA of the CDR3 is TGTGCCATCAGTGAGATCGATCCTTCAACGACTGGTTACACCTTC. Translated: CAISEIDPSTTGYTF.